This T cell receptor (beta chain) appears in the sequencing data of a study of OX40 agonist ivuxolimab in advanced cancers. Across the study: It was ivuxolimab, an agonistic anti-OX40 (CD134) antibody, that patients were treated with. The study's findings and limits: Doses of 0.1 to 3.0 mg/kg were accompanied by clonal expansion of CD4+ and CD8+ blood T cells by week 6.

The CDR3 spans 15 residues. Germline V gene lookup returns CDR1 MNHEY and CDR2 SVGAGI. The J segment lost 9 bases and the V segment lost 2 bases, leaving 6 bases of the junction unmatched. The table came from immunoSEQ multiplex PCR; TCRdb's copy has only in-frame clones and leaves some out. The sample records fewer than 35,000 clones, approximately 89% being singletons. Note on this clone: The antigen is undetermined.

The J gene is TRBJ2-1, the V gene TRBV6-5, with TRBD2 identical over 11 bases. The sample here was CD4+ or CD8+ T cells sorted from blood, taken in a trial of the OX40 agonist ivuxolimab. This TCR came from an adult with an advanced solid tumor such as melanoma, head and neck, liver or kidney cancer. The CDR3 reads CASSYATSGDGEQFF. DNA for the CDR3: TGTGCCAGCAGTTACGCGACTAGCGGGGACGGTGAGCAGTTCTTC.